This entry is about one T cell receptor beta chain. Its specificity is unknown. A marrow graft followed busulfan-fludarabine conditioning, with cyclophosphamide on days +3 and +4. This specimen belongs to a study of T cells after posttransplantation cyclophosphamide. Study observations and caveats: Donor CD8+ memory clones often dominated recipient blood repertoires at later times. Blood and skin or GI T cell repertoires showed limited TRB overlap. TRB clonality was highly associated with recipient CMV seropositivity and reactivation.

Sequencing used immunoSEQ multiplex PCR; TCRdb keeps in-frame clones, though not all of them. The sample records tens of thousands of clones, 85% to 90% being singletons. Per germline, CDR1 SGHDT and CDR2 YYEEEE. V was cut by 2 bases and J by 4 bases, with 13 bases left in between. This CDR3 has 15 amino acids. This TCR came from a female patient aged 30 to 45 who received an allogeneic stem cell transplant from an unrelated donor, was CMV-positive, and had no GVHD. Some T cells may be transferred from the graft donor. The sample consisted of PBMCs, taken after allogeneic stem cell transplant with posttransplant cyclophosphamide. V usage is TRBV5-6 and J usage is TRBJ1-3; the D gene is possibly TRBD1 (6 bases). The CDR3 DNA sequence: TGTGCCAGCAGCTTTGGCAGGGGTTCAGGAAACACCATATATTTT. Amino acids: CASSFGRGSGNTIYF.